The 9 T cell receptor beta chains given below trace back to one sample, sequenced in a study of CD8 T cells in Susac syndrome (dated by TCRdb to between 2018 and 2020). The library was produced with the immunoSEQ multiplex PCR assay. RNA was extracted with the RNeasy kit and about 0.5 to 1 ug was reverse transcribed using random hexamers. The public reads were run again by TCRdb, first through fastp at Q25 and then through MiXCR, and only productive beta chains were kept. Rows are combined by CDR3 protein, so each entry shows the most common genes and DNA. The sample profile shows about 210,000 distinct CDR3 sequences; about 94% of them were found once. Clones ranked in the top ten supply 0.15% to 0.2% of the sample. Input material: CD4+ T cells from PBMCs. The source is a human donor with Susac syndrome.

The rearrangement uses TRBV29-1 and TRBJ2-5; D is possibly TRBD1 (5 bases). Germline V gene sequence: CDR1 SQVTM, CDR2 ANQGSEA. Trimming left V 2 bases short and J 1 base short, with 11 bases between. CDR3 length equals 14 residues. The CDR3: CSVEPSQGQETQYF. In nucleotides, the CDR3 is TGCAGCGTTGAACCCTCGCAGGGCCAAGAGACCCAGTACTTC. Variable domain in full (rest from reference TRBV29-1 and TRBJ2-5): SAVISQKPSRDICQRGTSLTIQCQVDSQVTMMFWYRQQPGQSLTLIATANQGSEATYESGFVIDKFPISRPNLTFSTLTVSNMSPEDSSIYLCSVEPSQGQETQYFGPGTRLLVL.

The rearrangement joins TRBV29-1 to TRBJ2-1; 14 bases line up with TRBD2. Germline V gives CDR1 SQVTM, CDR2 ANQGSEA. V dropped 4 bases and J dropped 11; count of bases not matched to a gene: 7. There are 14 residues in the CDR3. In DNA, the CDR3 is TGCAGCGTTGCCCCTCGACTAGCGGGGGGGAAGCAGTTCTTC. This gives the protein CSVAPRLAGGKQFF.

The V and J genes are TRBV19 and TRBJ1-1; D is undetermined. V shed 6 bases and J shed 1 base, with 12 bases lying between them. This CDR3 comprises 14 residues. The germline gives CDR1 LNHDA, CDR2 SQIVND (reference sequence). CDR3 sequence: CASSPSTENTEAFF. The CDR3 DNA follows: TGTGCCAGTAGCCCCTCGACTGAGAACACTGAAGCTTTCTTT.

This chain joins TRBV5-1 and TRBJ2-7, with D perhaps matching TRBD1 (6 bases). The V end lost 4 bases, the J end lost 3 bases, and 14 bases lay between the germline ends. There are 14 residues in the CDR3. Germline lookup yields CDR1 SGHRS and CDR2 YFSETQ. Here the CDR3 reads CASSALDRIYEQYF. CDR3 coding DNA: TGCGCCAGCAGCGCCCTGGACAGAATCTACGAGCAGTACTTC.

The J gene is TRBJ2-7, the V gene TRBV7-6, with TRBD1 matching over 8 bases. This CDR3 has 14 amino acids. CDR1 and CDR2 from the germline V gene are SGHVS and FNYEAQ. After removal of 5 bases from V and 7 bases from J, the junction contained 10 bases not matched to a gene. As DNA, the CDR3 is TGTGCCAGCAGCCGCCACGGACAGGGAGAAGAGCAGTACTTC. This sequence encodes CASSRHGQGEEQYF.

The chain joins TRBV4-3 to TRBJ1-6; the D is unclear. Trimming took 0 bases from V and 8 from J, leaving 11 bases between them. The CDR3 spans 15 residues. Looked up from germline, CDR1 is LGHNA and CDR2 is YSLEER. Here the CDR3 DNA reads TGCGCCAGCAGCCAAGATCTTCTTCGGCATTCACCCCTCCACTTT. Translated: CASSQDLLRHSPLHF.

V and J are TRBV5-1 and TRBJ2-1; the D is unclear. The V gene lost 3 bases and the J gene lost 5 bases, with 12 bases spanning the gap. The CDR3 spans 14 residues. The V gene's germline CDR1 is SGHRS and CDR2 YFSETQ. The chain's CDR3 is CASSSGRVHNEQFF. The CDR3 DNA is TGCGCCAGCAGCTCCGGCCGGGTTCACAATGAGCAGTTCTTC.

V gene TRBV19 combines with J gene TRBJ2-5; D is perhaps TRBD2 (6 bases). V gave up 5 bases and J gave up 4 bases, with 14 bases separating them. Germline CDR1 LNHDA, CDR2 SQIVND (reference sequence). The CDR3 covers 14 residues. For the CDR3, the DNA is TGTGCCAGTAGTCCCCCCCAGGGAGGAGAGACCCAGTACTTC. Its protein is CASSPPQGGETQYF. The entire variable domain, with the rest obtained from reference TRBV19 and TRBJ2-5, is as follows: DGGITQSPKYLFRKEGQNVTLSCEQNLNHDAMYWYRQDPGQGLRLIYYSQIVNDFQKGDIAEGYSVSREKKESFPLTVTSAQKNPTAFYLCASSPPQGGETQYFGPGTRLLVL.

This chain joins TRBV6-5 and TRBJ1-2, with a possible D match to TRBD1 (5 bases). V shed 6 bases and J shed 4 bases, with 15 bases lying between them. The CDR3 sequence is 14 residues long. Germline lookup yields CDR1 MNHEY and CDR2 SVGAGI. In DNA, the CDR3 is TGTGCCAGCAGCCCGGCAGGGTCGGCCTATGGCTACACCTTC. Residues: CASSPAGSAYGYTF.